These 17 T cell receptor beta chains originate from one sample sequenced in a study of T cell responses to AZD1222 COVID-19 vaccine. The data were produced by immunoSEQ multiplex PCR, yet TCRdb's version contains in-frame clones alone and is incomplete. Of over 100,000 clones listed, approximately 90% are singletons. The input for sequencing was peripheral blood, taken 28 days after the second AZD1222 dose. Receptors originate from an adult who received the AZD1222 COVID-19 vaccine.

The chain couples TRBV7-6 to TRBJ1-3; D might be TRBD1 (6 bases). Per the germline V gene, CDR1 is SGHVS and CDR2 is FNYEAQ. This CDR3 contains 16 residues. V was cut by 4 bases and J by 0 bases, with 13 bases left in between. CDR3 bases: TGTGCCAGCAGCTCATCGACAGGCCGCTCTGGAAACACCATATATTTT. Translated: CASSSSTGRSGNTIYF.

The CDR3 DNA is TGTGCCAGCACCAAGCTCGTGACTGAGACCCAGTACTTC. This translates into CASTKLVTETQYF. The chain employs TRBV6-5 and TRBJ2-5, with D hard to call. The V gene's germline CDR1 is MNHEY and CDR2 SVGAGI. V lost 7 bases and J lost 5, with 14 bases in between. The CDR3 contains 13 residues.

CDR3 in DNA: TGTGCCAGCAGCTTAGGGGGAGGCTACACCTTC. Amino acids: CASSLGGGYTF. The V gene is TRBV13, the J gene TRBJ1-2; D unclear. Germline-derived CDR1 and CDR2 are PRHDT and FYEKMQ (reference sequence). Deletions cut 0 bases from V and 8 bases from J, with 4 bases between. CDR3 size: 11 residues.

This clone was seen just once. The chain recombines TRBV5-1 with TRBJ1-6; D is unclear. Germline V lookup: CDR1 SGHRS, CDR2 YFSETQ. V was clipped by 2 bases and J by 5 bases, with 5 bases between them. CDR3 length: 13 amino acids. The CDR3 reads CASSFEHNSPLHF. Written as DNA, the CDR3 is TGCGCCAGCAGCTTTGAGCATAATTCACCCCTCCACTTT.

CDR3 DNA: TGCGCCAGCAGCTTGACACCTAGGACAGATACGCAGTATTTT. It specifies CASSLTPRTDTQYF. The rearrangement joins TRBV5-1 to TRBJ2-3; D not certain. Germline CDR1 is SGHRS and CDR2 is YFSETQ. This CDR3 is 14 amino acids long. Trimming pared 1 base from V and 3 bases from J, leaving 9 bases between.

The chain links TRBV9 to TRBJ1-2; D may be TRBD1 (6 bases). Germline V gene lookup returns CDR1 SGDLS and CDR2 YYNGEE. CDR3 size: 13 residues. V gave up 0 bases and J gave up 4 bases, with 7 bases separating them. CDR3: CASSVGRGYGYTF. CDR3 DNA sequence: TGTGCCAGCAGCGTAGGCAGGGGCTATGGCTACACCTTC.

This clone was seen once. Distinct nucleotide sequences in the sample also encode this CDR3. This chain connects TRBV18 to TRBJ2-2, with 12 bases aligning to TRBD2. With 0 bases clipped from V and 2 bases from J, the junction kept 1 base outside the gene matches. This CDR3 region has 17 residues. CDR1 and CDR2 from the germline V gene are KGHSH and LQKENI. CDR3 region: CASSPPGLAGNTGELFF. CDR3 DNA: TGTGCCAGCTCACCACCGGGACTAGCGGGCAACACCGGGGAGCTGTTTTTT.

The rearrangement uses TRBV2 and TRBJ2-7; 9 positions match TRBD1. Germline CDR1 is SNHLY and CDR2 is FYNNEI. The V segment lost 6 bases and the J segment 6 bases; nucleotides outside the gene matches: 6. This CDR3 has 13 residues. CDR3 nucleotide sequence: TGTGCCAGCAGCGGACAGGGGTCGGGCGAGCAGTACTTC. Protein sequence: CASSGQGSGEQYF.

DNA of the CDR3: TGTGCCAGCAGCCCCCTGGGACTGCTGAATGGCTACACCTTC. Translating gives CASSPLGLLNGYTF. The chain is built from TRBV7-6 and TRBJ1-2; perhaps TRBD1 as D (5 bases). The CDR3 consists of 14 residues. The V gene's germline CDR1 is SGHVS and CDR2 FNYEAQ. Trimming removed 5 bases from V and 6 bases from J, with 16 bases in between.

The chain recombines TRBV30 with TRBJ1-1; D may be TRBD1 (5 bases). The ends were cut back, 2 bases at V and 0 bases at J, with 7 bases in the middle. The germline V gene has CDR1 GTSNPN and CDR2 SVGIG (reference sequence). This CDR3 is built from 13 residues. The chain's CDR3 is CAWSLGVNTEAFF. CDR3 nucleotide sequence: TGTGCCTGGAGTTTGGGGGTGAACACTGAAGCTTTCTTT.

In DNA, the CDR3 is TGTGCCAGCAGCCCCCGGGGTTACATTAGCACAGATACGCAGTATTTT. This translates into CASSPRGYISTDTQYF. The chain links TRBV7-3 to TRBJ2-3; D is perhaps TRBD2 (5 bases). This CDR3 has 16 residues. V was cut by 5 bases and J by 0 bases, with 15 bases left in between. Germline CDR1 SGHTA, CDR2 FQGTGA.

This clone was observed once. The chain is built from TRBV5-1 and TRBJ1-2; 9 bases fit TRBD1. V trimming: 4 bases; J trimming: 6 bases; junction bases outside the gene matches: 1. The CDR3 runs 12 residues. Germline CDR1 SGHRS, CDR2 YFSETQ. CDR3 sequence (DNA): TGCGCCAGCAGCCGGGACAGGGATGGCTACACCTTC. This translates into CASSRDRDGYTF.

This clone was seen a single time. The CDR3 DNA sequence: TGTGCCACCCAAGGACAGCGAAATCAGCCCCAGCATTTT. Protein product: CATQGQRNQPQHF. This chain links TRBV24-1 with TRBJ1-5; TRBD1 is a possible D gene (6 bases). This CDR3 contains 13 residues. V lost 9 bases and J 4 bases, leaving 12 bases between the germline ends. Germline V gene lookup returns CDR1 KGHDR and CDR2 SFDVKD.

CDR3 in amino acids: CASSQGSSGIGKTQYF. CDR3 DNA: TGTGCCAGCAGCCAAGGGTCTAGCGGGATCGGGAAGACCCAGTACTTC. The V gene is TRBV3-1 (or the pseudogene TRBV3-2), the J gene TRBJ2-5; 9 bases are shared with TRBD2. The trim removed 1 base at V and 6 bases at J, leaving 9 bases unmatched. Germline lookup yields CDR1 LGHDT and CDR2 YNNKEL (reference sequence). The CDR3 has 16 residues.

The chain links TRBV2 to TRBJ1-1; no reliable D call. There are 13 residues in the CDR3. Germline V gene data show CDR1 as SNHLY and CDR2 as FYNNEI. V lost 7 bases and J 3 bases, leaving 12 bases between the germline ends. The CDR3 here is CASISETDTEAFF. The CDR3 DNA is TGTGCCAGCATATCCGAAACCGACACTGAAGCTTTCTTT.

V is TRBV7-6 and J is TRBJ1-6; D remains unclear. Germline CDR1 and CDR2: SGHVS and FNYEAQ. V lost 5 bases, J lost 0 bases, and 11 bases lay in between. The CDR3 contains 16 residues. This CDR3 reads CASSTSPRSYNSPLHF. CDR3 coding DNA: TGTGCCAGCAGCACTAGCCCCCGCTCCTATAATTCACCCCTCCACTTT.

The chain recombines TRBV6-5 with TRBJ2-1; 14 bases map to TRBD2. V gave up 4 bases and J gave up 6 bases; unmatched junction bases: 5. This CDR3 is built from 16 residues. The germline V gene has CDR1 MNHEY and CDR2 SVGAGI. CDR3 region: CASSFTGTSGSNEQFF. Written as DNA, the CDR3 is TGTGCCAGCAGTTTTACCGGGACTAGCGGGAGCAATGAGCAGTTCTTC.